This T cell receptor (beta chain) comes out of a study of cytomegalovirus exposure and HLA in healthy donors. This CDR3 has 17 amino acids. With V trimmed by 4 bases and J by 1 base, 8 bases remained unmatched. Germline V gene sequence: CDR1 SGHRS, CDR2 YFSETQ. This clone was counted once. This table comes from immunoSEQ multiplex PCR, and its TCRdb copy is limited to in-frame clones, with some not included. The sample yields under 400,000 clones, roughly 90% seen once. The TCR originated in a woman aged 18-29 years in good health and CMV-seronegative. The chain combines TRBV5-1 with TRBJ2-5; 12 bases fit TRBD2. The material sequenced was PBMCs. CDR3 protein: CASSPGLAGNRQETQYF. The CDR3 DNA reads as TGCGCCAGCAGCCCAGGACTAGCGGGGAACCGCCAAGAGACCCAGTACTTC.